Following are 20 T cell receptor beta chains from one sample sequenced in a study of cytomegalovirus exposure and HLA in healthy donors. With 60 Vbeta and 13 Jbeta primers, the PCR was carried out. Profiled with immunoSEQ multiplex PCR; TCRdb holds only in-frame clones, not every one. The table shows fewer than 250,000 clones, with roughly 87% occurring only once. The specimen sequenced was PBMCs. The receptors derive from a middle-aged man in good health and CMV-seropositive.

The rearrangement links TRBV9 to TRBJ2-7, with TRBD1 as a possible D gene (5 bases). CDR1 SGDLS and CDR2 YYNGEE come from the germline V gene. The V gene lost 7 bases and the J gene lost 4 bases, with 15 bases spanning the gap. The CDR3 contains 13 residues. CDR3 DNA: TGTGCCAGCGGGGCAAGTATCTCTTACGAGCAGTACGTC. The encoded protein is CASGASISYEQYV.

V usage is TRBV27 and J usage is TRBJ2-1; weak D call: TRBD2 (5 bases). V gave up 4 bases and J gave up 12 bases, with 19 bases separating them. Germline V lookup: CDR1 MNHEY, CDR2 SMNVEV (reference sequence). The CDR3 runs to 14 residues. The CDR3 here is CASSSRDHKKGQFF. DNA of the CDR3: TGTGCCAGCAGTTCGAGGGATCATAAAAAGGGGCAGTTCTTC.

The genes are TRBV7-8 and TRBJ2-1; the match to TRBD2 covers 11 bases. V was pared by 2 bases and J by 9 bases, with 12 bases of the junction left unmatched. The CDR3 contains 17 residues. Per the germline V gene, CDR1 is SGHVS and CDR2 is FQNEAQ. The CDR3 DNA reads TGTGCCAGCAGCTTATCAAGAGTAGCGGGAGGGCACGGTGAGCAGTTCTTC. This sequence encodes CASSLSRVAGGHGEQFF.

The V gene is TRBV6-6, the J gene TRBJ2-2; 10 bases align to TRBD2. From germline, CDR1 is MNHNY and CDR2 SVGAGI (reference sequence). CDR3 length equals 16 residues. Trimming removed 4 bases from V and 7 bases from J; junction bases left unmatched: 9. The CDR3 is CASSSHLAGAGGELFF. The CDR3 bases are TGTGCCAGCAGTTCCCACCTAGCGGGAGCGGGCGGGGAGCTGTTTTTT.

This clone was seen a few times. The chain couples TRBV6-1 to TRBJ1-1; D may be TRBD1 (5 bases). This CDR3 comprises 15 residues. In germline, CDR1 is MNHNS, CDR2 SASEGT. The V end lost 7 bases, the J end lost 3 bases, and 18 bases lay between the germline ends. CDR3: CASNLMRGMDTEAFF. CDR3 nucleotide sequence: TGTGCCAGCAATCTGATGCGGGGGATGGACACTGAAGCTTTCTTT.

The chain recombines TRBV2 with TRBJ2-2; TRBD2 aligns across 9 bases. CDR1 SNHLY and CDR2 FYNNEI come from the germline V gene. The CDR3 extends over 15 amino acids. J lost 1 base, V lost 7 bases, and 4 bases had no gene match. CDR3 amino acids: CASMGSGRNTGELFF. The CDR3 bases are TGTGCCAGCATGGGTAGCGGGAGGAACACCGGGGAGCTGTTTTTT.

In this sample, this clone turned up a few times. Within the sample, other DNA sequences also encode this same CDR3. This chain uses TRBV7-9 with TRBJ1-1; D perhaps matches TRBD1 (6 bases). V lost 4 bases and J 1 base, leaving 7 bases between the germline ends. This CDR3 contains 13 residues. Germline assignment: CDR1 SEHNR and CDR2 FQNEAQ (reference sequence). The CDR3 coding sequence is TGTGCCAGCAGCTCGACAGGGAACACTGAAGCTTTCTTT. It specifies CASSSTGNTEAFF. The whole variable domain, filled in from reference TRBV7-9 and TRBJ1-1, reads DTGVSQNPRHKITKRGQNVTFRCDPISEHNRLYWYRQTLGQGPEFLTYFQNEAQLEKSRLLSDRFSAERPKGSFSTLEIQRTEQGDSAMYLCASSSTGNTEAFFGQGTRLTVV.

The rearrangement joins TRBV6-5 to TRBJ2-7; TRBD1 might be the D (6 bases). The CDR3 covers 14 residues. V shed 2 bases and J shed 2 bases, with 10 bases lying between them. Germline V gene data show CDR1 as MNHEY and CDR2 as SVGAGI. CDR3 loop: CASSYQGSPYEQYV. CDR3 DNA: TGTGCCAGCAGTTACCAGGGGTCTCCCTACGAGCAGTACGTC.

V is TRBV5-1 and J is TRBJ2-2; TRBD1 matches at 9 bases. In germline, CDR1 is SGHRS, CDR2 YFSETQ. J lost 6 bases, V lost 4 bases, and 4 bases had no gene match. This CDR3 is built from 14 residues. Written as DNA, the CDR3 is TGCGCCAGCAGCGGGGACAGGGTCGCCGGGGAGCTGTTTTTT. This gives the protein CASSGDRVAGELFF.

The chain combines TRBV2 with TRBJ1-1; a weak D match, TRBD1 (6 bases). Trimming cost V 7 bases and J 8 bases, with 17 bases left between them. The CDR3 contains 13 residues. CDR1 is SNHLY and CDR2 is FYNNEI in the germline V gene. CDR3 in DNA: TGTGCCAGCAACCTGAACGGACAGACGGAAGCTTTCTTT. It is translated as CASNLNGQTEAFF.

The V gene is TRBV19, the J gene TRBJ1-4, with D unresolved. The CDR3 extends over 14 amino acids. V was pared by 1 base and J by 7 bases, with 10 bases between. CDR1 LNHDA and CDR2 SQIVND come from the germline V gene (reference sequence). The chain's CDR3 is CASSIASRGEKLFF. Here the CDR3 DNA reads TGTGCCAGTAGTATAGCTTCTCGGGGTGAAAAACTGTTTTTT.

This chain joins TRBV19 and TRBJ2-7; 11 positions agree with TRBD1. The CDR3 sequence is 17 residues long. With V trimmed by 3 bases and J by 4 bases, 11 bases remained unmatched. The germline gives CDR1 LNHDA, CDR2 SQIVND (reference sequence). The CDR3 nucleotides read TGTGCCAGTAGTATGGGGCCTGGACAGGGGGCGGGATACGAGCAGTACTTC. Translation gives CASSMGPGQGAGYEQYF.

This chain's CDR3 is CSVVAGGITDTQYF. CDR3 in DNA: TGCAGCGTTGTAGCGGGAGGGATCACAGATACGCAGTATTTT. The chain joins TRBV29-1 to TRBJ2-3; 11 nucleotides match TRBD2. The CDR3 sequence is 14 residues long. The V gene end was trimmed by 4 bases and the J gene end by 2 bases; junction bases not matched to a gene: 2. Germline V lookup: CDR1 SQVTM, CDR2 ANQGSEA.

The gene calls are TRBV29-1 and TRBJ1-4; D unclear. The ends were cut back, 6 bases at V and 0 bases at J, with 11 bases in the middle. Germline assignment: CDR1 SQVTM and CDR2 ANQGSEA. The CDR3 is made up of 14 amino acids. Here the CDR3 DNA reads TGCAGCGTCCGAAGCGCAGCAACTAATGAAAAACTGTTTTTT. Translating gives CSVRSAATNEKLFF.

The count of this clone is one. This chain joins TRBV5-1 and TRBJ1-5, with TRBD1 matching 8 bases. This CDR3 region has 15 residues. The germline V gene encodes CDR1 SGHRS and CDR2 YFSETQ. After removal of 1 base from V and 6 bases from J, the junction contained 6 bases not matched to a gene. CDR3 DNA sequence: TGCGCCAGCAGCTTGACCACAGGGGGTGGTCAGCCCCAGCATTTT. This sequence encodes CASSLTTGGGQPQHF.

This chain links TRBV7-6 with TRBJ2-7; TRBD1 matches at 9 bases. Germline V gene data show CDR1 as SGHVS and CDR2 as FNYEAQ. The CDR3 totals 16 residues. Losses at the gene ends were 5 bases for V and 2 bases for J; bases not matched to a gene: 10. The CDR3 here is CASSPSTGGFPYEQYF. As DNA, the CDR3 is TGTGCCAGCAGCCCCTCGACAGGGGGGTTCCCCTACGAGCAGTACTTC.

A single count supports this clone. J is TRBJ2-1 and V is TRBV7-2, with 11 positions matching TRBD2. The CDR3 consists of 13 residues. Losses at the gene ends were 5 bases for V and 13 bases for J; bases not matched to a gene: 7. Germline CDR1 and CDR2: SGHTA and FQGNSA. CDR3 sequence reads: CASSLGTSGEQFF. DNA of the CDR3: TGTGCCAGCAGCCTGGGGACTAGCGGTGAACAGTTCTTC.

The chain combines TRBV5-1 with TRBJ1-4, with 9 positions matching TRBD1. Germline CDR1 is SGHRS and CDR2 is YFSETQ. J gave up 14 bases and V 0 bases, and 5 bases lay outside the gene matches. The length of the CDR3 is 13 residues. The CDR3 protein is CASSLGDRVQLFF. For the CDR3, the DNA is TGCGCCAGCAGCTTGGGGGACAGGGTACAGCTGTTTTTT. Supplemented by reference TRBV5-1 and TRBJ1-4, the full variable domain reads KAGVTQTPRYLIKTRGQQVTLSCSPISGHRSVSWYQQTPGQGLQFLFEYFSETQRNKGNFPGRFSGRQFSNSRSEMNVSTLELGDSALYLCASSLGDRVQLFFGSGTQLSVL.

The chain is built from TRBV14 and TRBJ1-1, with D perhaps matching TRBD1 (6 bases). V was shortened by 4 bases and J by 0 bases, with 18 bases between the two germline ends. This CDR3 spans 17 amino acids. Germline CDR1 and CDR2: SGHDN and FVKESK. In DNA, the CDR3 is TGTGCCAGCAGCCGCCGTACGGGACACGCACTGAACACTGAAGCTTTCTTT. Translated, it gives CASSRRTGHALNTEAFF.

The chain employs TRBV4-2 and TRBJ1-1; the match to TRBD1 covers 10 bases. The CDR3 has 16 amino acids. Germline V gene sequence: CDR1 LGHNA, CDR2 YNFKEQ. With V trimmed by 3 bases and J by 1 base, 5 bases remained unmatched. The CDR3 sequence: CASSHPRQGANTEAFF. CDR3 sequence (DNA): TGTGCCAGCAGCCACCCCAGACAGGGGGCGAACACTGAAGCTTTCTTT.